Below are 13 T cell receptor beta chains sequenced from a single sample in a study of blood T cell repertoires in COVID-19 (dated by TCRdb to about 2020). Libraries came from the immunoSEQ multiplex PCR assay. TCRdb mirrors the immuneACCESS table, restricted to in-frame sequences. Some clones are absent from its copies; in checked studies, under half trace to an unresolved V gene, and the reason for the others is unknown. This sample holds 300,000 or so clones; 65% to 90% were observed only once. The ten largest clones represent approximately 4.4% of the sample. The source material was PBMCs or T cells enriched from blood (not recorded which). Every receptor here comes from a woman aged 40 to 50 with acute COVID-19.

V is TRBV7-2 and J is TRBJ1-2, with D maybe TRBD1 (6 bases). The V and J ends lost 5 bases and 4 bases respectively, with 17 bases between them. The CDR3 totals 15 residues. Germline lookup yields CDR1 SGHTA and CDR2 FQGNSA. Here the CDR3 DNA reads TGTGCCAGCAGCAAAACGACAGGATTGAGCTATGGCTACACCTTC. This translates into CASSKTTGLSYGYTF.

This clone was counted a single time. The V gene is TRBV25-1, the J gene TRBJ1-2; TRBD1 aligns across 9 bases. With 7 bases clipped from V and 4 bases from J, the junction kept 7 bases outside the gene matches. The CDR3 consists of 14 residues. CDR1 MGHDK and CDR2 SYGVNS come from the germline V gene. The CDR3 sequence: CASINRGRSYGYTF. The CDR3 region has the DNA TGTGCCAGCATCAACAGGGGGCGTAGCTATGGCTACACCTTC.

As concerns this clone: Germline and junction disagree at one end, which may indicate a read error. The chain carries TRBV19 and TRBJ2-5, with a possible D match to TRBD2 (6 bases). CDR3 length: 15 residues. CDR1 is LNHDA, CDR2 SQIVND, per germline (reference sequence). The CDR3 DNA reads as TGTGCCAGTAGTAGGTTAGCGGTGACCCAAGAGACCCGGTACTTC. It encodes CASSRLAVTQETRYF.

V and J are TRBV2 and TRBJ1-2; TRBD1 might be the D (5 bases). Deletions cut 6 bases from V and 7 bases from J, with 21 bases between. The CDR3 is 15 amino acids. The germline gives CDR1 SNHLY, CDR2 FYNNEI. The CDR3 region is CASRNVPLRGGGYTF. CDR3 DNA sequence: TGTGCCAGCAGAAATGTACCCTTGCGGGGGGGTGGCTACACCTTC.

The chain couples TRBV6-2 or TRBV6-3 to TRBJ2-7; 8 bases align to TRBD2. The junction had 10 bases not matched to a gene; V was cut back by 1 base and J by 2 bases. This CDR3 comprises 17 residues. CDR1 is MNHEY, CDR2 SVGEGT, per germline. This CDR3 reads CASSYYSGTSYPYEQYF. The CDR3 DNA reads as TGTGCCAGCAGTTACTACTCCGGGACTAGTTACCCCTACGAGCAGTACTTC.

The DNA of the CDR3 is TGTGCCACCAGCACCCTCAGGGTTAGCAATCAGCCCCAGCATTTT. Translating gives CATSTLRVSNQPQHF. The chain couples TRBV15 to TRBJ1-5, with D possibly TRBD1 on 5 matching bases. Germline CDR1 is LNHNV and CDR2 is YYDKDF (reference sequence). The V end was cut by 4 bases, the J end by 0 bases, with 10 bases between. This CDR3 is 15 amino acids long.

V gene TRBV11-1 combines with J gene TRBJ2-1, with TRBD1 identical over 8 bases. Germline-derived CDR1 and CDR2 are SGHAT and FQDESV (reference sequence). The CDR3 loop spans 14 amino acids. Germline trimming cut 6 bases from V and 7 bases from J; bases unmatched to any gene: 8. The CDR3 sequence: CASSFGQGRNEQFF. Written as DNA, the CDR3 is TGTGCCAGCAGTTTCGGACAGGGAAGGAATGAGCAGTTCTTC.

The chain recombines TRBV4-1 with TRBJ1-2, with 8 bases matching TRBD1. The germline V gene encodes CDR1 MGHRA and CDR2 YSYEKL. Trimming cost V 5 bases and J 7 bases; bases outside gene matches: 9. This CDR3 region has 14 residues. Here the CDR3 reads CASSTGQGGSGYTF. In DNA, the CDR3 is TGCGCCAGCAGCACCGGACAGGGAGGTAGTGGCTACACCTTC.

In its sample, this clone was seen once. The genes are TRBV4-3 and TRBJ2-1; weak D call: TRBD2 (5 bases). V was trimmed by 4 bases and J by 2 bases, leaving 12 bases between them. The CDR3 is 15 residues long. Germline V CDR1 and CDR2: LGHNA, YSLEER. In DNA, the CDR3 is TGCGCCAGCAGCCCGGCCACCGGGACCTACAATGAGCAGTTCTTC. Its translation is CASSPATGTYNEQFF.

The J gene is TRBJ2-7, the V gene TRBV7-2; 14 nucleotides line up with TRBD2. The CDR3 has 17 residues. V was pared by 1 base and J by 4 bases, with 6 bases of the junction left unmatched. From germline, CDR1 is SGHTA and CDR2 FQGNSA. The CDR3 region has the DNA TGTGCCAGCAGCTTAGTCGGGACTAGCGGGAGTGGTTACGAGCAGTACTTC. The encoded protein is CASSLVGTSGSGYEQYF. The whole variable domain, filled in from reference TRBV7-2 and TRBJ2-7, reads GAGVSQSPSNKVTEKGKDVELRCDPISGHTALYWYRQSLGQGLEFLIYFQGNSAPDKSGLPSDRFSAERTGGSVSTLTIQRTQQEDSAVYLCASSLVGTSGSGYEQYFGPGTRLTVT.

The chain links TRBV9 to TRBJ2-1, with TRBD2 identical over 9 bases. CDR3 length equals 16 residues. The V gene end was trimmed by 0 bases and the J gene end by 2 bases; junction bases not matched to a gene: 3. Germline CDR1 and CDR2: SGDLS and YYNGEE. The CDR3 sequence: CASSVATSGPYNEQFF. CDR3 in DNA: TGTGCCAGCAGCGTAGCGACTAGCGGACCCTACAATGAGCAGTTCTTC.

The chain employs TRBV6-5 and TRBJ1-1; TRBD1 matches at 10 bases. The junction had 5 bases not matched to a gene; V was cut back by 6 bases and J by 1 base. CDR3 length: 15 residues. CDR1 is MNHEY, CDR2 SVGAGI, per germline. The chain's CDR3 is CASSSWTGGNTEAFF. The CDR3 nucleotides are TGTGCCAGCAGCTCGTGGACAGGGGGGAACACTGAAGCTTTCTTT.

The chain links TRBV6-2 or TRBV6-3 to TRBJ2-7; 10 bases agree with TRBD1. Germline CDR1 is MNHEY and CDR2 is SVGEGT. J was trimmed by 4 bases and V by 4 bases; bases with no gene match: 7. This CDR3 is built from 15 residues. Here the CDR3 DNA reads TGTGCCAGCAGTTCACCGGGACAGGGGCGGTACGAGCAGTACTTC. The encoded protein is CASSSPGQGRYEQYF.